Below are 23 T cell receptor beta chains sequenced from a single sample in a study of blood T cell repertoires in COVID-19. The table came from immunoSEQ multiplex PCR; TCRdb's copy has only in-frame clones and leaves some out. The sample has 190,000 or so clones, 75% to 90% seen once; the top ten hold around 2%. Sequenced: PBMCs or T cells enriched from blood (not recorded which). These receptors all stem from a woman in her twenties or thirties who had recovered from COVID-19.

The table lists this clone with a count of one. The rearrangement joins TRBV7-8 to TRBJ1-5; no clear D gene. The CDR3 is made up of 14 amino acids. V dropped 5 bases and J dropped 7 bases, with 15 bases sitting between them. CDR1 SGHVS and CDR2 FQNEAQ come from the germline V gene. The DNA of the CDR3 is TGTGCCAGCAGCCACTTCGGGGAAGGCCAGCCCCAGCATTTT. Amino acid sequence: CASSHFGEGQPQHF.

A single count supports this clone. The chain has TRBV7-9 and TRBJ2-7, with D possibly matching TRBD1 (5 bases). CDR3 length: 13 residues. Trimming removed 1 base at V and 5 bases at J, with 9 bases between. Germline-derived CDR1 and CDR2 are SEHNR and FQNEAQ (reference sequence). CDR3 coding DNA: TGTGCCAGCAGCTTAGTCAGGGCCCACGAGCAGTACTTC. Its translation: CASSLVRAHEQYF. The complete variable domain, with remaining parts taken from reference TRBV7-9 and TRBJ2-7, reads DTGVSQNPRHKITKRGQNVTFRCDPISEHNRLYWYRQTLGQGPEFLTYFQNEAQLEKSRLLSDRFSAERPKGSFSTLEIQRTEQGDSAMYLCASSLVRAHEQYFGPGTRLTVT.

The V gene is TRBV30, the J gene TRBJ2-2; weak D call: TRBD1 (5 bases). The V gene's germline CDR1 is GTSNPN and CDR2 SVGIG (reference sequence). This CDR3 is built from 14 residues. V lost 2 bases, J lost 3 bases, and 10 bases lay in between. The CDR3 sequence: CAWSSGAYTGELFF. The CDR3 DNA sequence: TGTGCCTGGAGTAGTGGGGCGTACACCGGGGAGCTGTTTTTT.

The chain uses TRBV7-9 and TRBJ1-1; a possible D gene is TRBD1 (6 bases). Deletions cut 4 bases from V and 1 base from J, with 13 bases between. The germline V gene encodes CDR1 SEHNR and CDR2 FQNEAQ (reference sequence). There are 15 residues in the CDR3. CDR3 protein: CASSSHAGANTEAFF. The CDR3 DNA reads TGTGCCAGCAGCTCCCACGCAGGGGCGAACACTGAAGCTTTCTTT.

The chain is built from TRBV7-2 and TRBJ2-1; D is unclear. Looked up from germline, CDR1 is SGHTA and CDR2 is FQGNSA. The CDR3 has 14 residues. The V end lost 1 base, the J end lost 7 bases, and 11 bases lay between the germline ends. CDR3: CASSLGPPRNEQFF. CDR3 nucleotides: TGTGCCAGCAGCTTAGGCCCCCCACGGAATGAGCAGTTCTTC.

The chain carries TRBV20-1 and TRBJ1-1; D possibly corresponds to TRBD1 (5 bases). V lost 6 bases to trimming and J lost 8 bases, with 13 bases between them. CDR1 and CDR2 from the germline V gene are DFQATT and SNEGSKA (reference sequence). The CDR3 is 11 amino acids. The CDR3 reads CSAQLGPEAFF. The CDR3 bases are TGCAGTGCCCAACTGGGGCCCGAAGCTTTCTTT.

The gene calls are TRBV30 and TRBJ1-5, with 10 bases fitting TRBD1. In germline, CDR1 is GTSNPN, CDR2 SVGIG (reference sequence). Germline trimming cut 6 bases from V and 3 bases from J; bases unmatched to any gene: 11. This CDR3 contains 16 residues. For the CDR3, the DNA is TGTGCCTGCCAAACCGGGACAGGGGCCCCCAATCAGCCCCAGCATTTT. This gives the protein CACQTGTGAPNQPQHF.

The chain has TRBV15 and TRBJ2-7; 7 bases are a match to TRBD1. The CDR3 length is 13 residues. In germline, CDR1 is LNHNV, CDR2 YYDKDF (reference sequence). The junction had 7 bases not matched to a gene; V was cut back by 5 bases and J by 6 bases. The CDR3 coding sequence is TGTGCCACCAGCTTAAACAGGGGTGGCGAGCAGTACTTC. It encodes CATSLNRGGEQYF.

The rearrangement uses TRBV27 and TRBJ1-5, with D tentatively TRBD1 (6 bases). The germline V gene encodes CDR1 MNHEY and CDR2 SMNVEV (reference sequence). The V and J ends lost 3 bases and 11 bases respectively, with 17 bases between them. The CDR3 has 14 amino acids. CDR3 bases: TGTGCCAGCAGTTTCTCCGGGGGGCGGAGGACCCAGCATTTT. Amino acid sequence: CASSFSGGRRTQHF.

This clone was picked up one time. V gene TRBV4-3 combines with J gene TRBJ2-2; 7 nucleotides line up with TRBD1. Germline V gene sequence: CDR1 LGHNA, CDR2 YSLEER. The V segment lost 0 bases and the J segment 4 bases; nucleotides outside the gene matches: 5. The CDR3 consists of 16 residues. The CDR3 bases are TGCGCCAGCAGCCAAGATCGGGACAGCTCCACCGGGGAGCTGTTTTTT. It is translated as CASSQDRDSSTGELFF.

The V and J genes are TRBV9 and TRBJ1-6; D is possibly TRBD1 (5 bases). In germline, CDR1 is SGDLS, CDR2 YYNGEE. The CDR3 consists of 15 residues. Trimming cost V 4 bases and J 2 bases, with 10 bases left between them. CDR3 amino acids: CASSLGRPYNSPLHF. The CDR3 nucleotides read TGTGCCAGCAGCTTGGGGCGCCCCTATAATTCACCCCTCCACTTT.

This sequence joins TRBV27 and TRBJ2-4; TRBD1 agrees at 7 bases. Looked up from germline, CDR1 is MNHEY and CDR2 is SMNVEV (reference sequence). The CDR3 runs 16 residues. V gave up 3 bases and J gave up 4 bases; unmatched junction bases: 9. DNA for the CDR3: TGTGCCAGCAGTTTCGGCTCCGGGACAGAGAAAAACATTCAGTACTTC. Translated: CASSFGSGTEKNIQYF.

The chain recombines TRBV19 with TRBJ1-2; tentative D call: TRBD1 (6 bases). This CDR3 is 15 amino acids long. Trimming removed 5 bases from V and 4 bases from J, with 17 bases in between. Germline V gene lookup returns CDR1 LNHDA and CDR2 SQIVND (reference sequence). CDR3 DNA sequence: TGTGCCAGTAGTCCTTACAGGGAGAAGGGCTATGGCTACACCTTC. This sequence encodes CASSPYREKGYGYTF.

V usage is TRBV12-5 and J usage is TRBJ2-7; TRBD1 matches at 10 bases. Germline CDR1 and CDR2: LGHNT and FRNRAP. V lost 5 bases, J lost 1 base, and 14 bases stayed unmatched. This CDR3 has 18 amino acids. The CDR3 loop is CASGNRDRGSGSSYEQYF. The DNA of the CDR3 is TGTGCTAGTGGTAACCGGGACAGGGGCAGCGGGAGTTCCTACGAGCAGTACTTC.

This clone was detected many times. CDR3 DNA: TGTGCCAGCAGCATTGTGGGGGGTAAGCAGTTCTTC. Encoded protein: CASSIVGGKQFF. The chain carries TRBV14 and TRBJ2-1, with D maybe TRBD2 (6 bases). This CDR3 has 12 residues. CDR1 is SGHDN and CDR2 is FVKESK in the germline V gene. V lost 5 bases and J 11 bases, leaving 13 bases between the germline ends.

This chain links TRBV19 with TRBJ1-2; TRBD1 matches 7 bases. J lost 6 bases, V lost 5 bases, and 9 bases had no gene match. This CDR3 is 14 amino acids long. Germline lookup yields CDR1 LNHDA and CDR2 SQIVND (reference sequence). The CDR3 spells CASSPTGAWDGYTF. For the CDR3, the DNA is TGTGCCAGTAGTCCAACAGGGGCTTGGGATGGCTACACCTTC.

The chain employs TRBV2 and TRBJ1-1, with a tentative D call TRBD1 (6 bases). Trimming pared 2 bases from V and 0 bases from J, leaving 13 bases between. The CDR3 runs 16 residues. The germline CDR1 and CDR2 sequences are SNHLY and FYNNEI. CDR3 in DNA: TGTGCCAGCAGTGAATCAGGGGCGGGCTTGAACACTGAAGCTTTCTTT. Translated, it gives CASSESGAGLNTEAFF.

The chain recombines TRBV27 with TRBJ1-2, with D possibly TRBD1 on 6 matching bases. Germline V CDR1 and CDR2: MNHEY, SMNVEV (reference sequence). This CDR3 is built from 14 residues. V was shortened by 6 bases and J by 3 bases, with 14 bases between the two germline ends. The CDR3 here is CASRRTATYYGYTF. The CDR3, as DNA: TGTGCCAGCAGGAGGACAGCGACATACTATGGCTACACCTTC.

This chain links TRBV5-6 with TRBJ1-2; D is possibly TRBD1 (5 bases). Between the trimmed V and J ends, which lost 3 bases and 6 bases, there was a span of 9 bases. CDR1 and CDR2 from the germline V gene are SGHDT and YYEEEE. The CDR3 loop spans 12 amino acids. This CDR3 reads CASSWGSNGYTF. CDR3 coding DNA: TGTGCCAGCAGCTGGGGCAGCAATGGCTACACCTTC.

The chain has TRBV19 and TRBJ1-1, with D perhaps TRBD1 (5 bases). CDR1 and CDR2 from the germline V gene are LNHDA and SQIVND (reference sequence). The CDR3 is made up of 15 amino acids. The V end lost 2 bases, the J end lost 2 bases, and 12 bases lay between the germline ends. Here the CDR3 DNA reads TGTGCCAGTAGTATACCGGGCAGGGTTAACACTGAAGCTTTCTTT. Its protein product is CASSIPGRVNTEAFF. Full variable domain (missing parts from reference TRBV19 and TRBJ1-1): DGGITQSPKYLFRKEGQNVTLSCEQNLNHDAMYWYRQDPGQGLRLIYYSQIVNDFQKGDIAEGYSVSREKKESFPLTVTSAQKNPTAFYLCASSIPGRVNTEAFFGQGTRLTVV.

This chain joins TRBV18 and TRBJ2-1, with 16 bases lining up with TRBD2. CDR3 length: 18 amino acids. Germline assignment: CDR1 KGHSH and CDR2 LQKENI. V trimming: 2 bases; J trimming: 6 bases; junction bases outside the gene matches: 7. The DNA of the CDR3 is TGTGCCAGCTCACCATCGGGACTAGCGGGGGGGTTGTTCAATGAGCAGTTCTTC. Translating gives CASSPSGLAGGLFNEQFF.

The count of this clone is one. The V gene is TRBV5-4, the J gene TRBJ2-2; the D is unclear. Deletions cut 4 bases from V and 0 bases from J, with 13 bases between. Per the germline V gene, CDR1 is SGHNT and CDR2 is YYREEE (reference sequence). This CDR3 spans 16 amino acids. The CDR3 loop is CASSLQGGANTGELFF. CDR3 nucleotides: TGTGCCAGCAGCCTGCAAGGCGGAGCGAACACCGGGGAGCTGTTTTTT.

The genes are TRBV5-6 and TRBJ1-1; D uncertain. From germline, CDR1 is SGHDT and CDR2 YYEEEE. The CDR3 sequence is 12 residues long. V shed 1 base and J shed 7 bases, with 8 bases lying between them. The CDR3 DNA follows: TGTGCCAGCAGCTTGAAGAGGCTTGAAGCTTTCTTT. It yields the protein CASSLKRLEAFF.